This T cell receptor (beta chain) stems from a study of T-cell memory formation after mild COVID-19. Findings and limits, study-wide: Day 15 to 85 contracting clones showed balanced CD4/CD8; later expanders leaned CD4+.

CDR1 and CDR2 (germline): KGHDR, SFDVKD. The V end was cut by 2 bases, the J end by 5 bases, with 17 bases between. This CDR3 contains 17 residues. A single record per CDR3 protein comes from TCRdb applying MiXCR to the 5' RACE reads. The table includes fewer than 650,000 distinct CDR3 sequences, around 15% detected once. With regard to this clonotype: What it recognizes is unknown.

Sequenced material: PBMCs or a T cell subset sorted from them (not recorded which). This receptor was identified in an adult woman who had mild COVID-19 (a few samples of this study predate the infection). Cell type and time point are not known. The chain recombines TRBV24-1 with TRBJ2-2; TRBD1 might be the D (6 bases). CDR3 in amino acids: CATSDSPGTQVTGELFF. Here the CDR3 DNA reads TGTGCCACCAGTGATTCACCTGGGACACAAGTTACCGGGGAGCTGTTTTTT.